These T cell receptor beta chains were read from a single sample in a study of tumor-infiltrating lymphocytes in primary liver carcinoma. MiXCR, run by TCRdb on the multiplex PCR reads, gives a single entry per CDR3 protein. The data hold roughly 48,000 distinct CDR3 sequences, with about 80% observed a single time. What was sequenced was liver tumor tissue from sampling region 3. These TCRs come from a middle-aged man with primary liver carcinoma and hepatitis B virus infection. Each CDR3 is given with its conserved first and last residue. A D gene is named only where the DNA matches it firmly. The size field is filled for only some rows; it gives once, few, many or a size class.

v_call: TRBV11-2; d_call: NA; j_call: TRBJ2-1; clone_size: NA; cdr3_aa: CTSGPRGRSGQFF; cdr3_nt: TGTACCAGCGGCCCAAGGGGCCGGTCCGGGCAGTTCTTC
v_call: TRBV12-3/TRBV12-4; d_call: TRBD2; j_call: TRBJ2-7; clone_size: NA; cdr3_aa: CASSRPAGYEQYF; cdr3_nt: TGTGCCAGCAGCCGACCAGCGGGATACGAGCAGTACTTC
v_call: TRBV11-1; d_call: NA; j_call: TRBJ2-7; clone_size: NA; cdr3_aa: CASSFEATVSHKQYF; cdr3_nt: TGTGCCAGCAGCTTTGAGGCGACCGTGTCCCACAAGCAGTACTTC
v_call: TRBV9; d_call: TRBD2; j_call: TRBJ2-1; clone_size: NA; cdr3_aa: CASSPLRLAGNNEQFF; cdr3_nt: TGTGCCAGCAGCCCACTACGACTAGCCGGGAACAATGAGCAGTTCTTC
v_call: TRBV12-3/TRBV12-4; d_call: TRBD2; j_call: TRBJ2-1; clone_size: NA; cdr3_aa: CASSVLRGGSYNEQFF; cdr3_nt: TGTGCCAGCAGCGTCCTCCGGGGCGGGAGTTACAATGAGCAGTTCTTC
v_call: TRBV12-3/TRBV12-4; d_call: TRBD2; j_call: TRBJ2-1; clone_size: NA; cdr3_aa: CASNPTSAYEQFF; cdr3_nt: TGTGCCAGCAATCCGACTAGCGCCTATGAGCAGTTCTTC
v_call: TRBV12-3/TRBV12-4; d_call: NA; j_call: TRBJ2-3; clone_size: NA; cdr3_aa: CASRTTETQYF; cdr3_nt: TGTGCCAGCAGGACAACGGAGACGCAGTATTTT
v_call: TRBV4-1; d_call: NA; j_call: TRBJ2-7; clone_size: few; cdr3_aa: CVSSQASNGSYEQYF; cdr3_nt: TGCGTCAGCAGCCAAGCTTCTAACGGGAGCTACGAGCAGTACTTC
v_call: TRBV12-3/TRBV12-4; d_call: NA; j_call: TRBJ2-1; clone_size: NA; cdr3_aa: CASSTTGTSDEQFF; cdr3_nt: TGTGCCAGCAGTACTACCGGGACTTCCGATGAGCAATTCTTC
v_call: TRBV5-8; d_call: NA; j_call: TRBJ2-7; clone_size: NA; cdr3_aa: CASSFGLFGAYIEQYF; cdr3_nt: TGTGCCAGCAGCTTCGGACTCTTTGGGGCCTACATTGAGCAGTACTTC
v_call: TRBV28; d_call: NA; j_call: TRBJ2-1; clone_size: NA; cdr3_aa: CASTPTSARTYEQFF; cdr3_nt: TGTGCCAGCACTCCCACCTCTGCAAGGACCTATGAGCAGTTCTTC
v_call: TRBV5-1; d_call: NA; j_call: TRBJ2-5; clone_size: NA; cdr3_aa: CASSPQGRDTQYF; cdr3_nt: TGCGCCAGCAGCCCTCAGGGGAGGGACACCCAATACTTC
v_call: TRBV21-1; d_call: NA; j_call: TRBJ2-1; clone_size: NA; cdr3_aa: CVSSKEAGGSDEQFF; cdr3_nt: TGTGTCAGCAGCAAAGAGGCTGGAGGTAGCGATGAGCAGTTCTTC
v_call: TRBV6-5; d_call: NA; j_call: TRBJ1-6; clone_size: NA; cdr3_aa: CASSYSPFQWWDSSPLHF; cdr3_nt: TGTGCCAGCAGTTACTCGCCCTTCCAGTGGTGGGATAGTTCACCCCTCCACTTT
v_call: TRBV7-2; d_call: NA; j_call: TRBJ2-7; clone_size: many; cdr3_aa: CASSFTGNEQYF; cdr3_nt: TGTGCCAGCAGCTTCACAGGGAACGAGCAGTACTTC
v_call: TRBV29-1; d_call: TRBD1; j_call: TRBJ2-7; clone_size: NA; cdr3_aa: CSAGAGTGDNVQYF; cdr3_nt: TGTAGCGCTGGAGCCGGGACAGGGGACAACGTGCAGTACTTC
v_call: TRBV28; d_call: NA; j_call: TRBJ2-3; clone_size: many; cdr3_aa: CASTRASDTQYF; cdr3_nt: TGTGCCAGCACACGGGCATCAGATACGCAGTATTTT
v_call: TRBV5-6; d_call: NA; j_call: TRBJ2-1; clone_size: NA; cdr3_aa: CANSLAGTTRQFVNEQFF; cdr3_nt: TGTGCCAACAGCTTGGCCGGGACCACGCGGCAATTCGTCAATGAGCAGTTCTTC
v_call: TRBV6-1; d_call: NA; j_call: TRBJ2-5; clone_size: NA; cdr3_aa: CTSTLRWGETQNF; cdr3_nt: TGTACCAGCACCCTGCGCTGGGGAGAGACCCAGAATTTC
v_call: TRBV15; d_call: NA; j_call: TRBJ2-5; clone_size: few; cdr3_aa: CATSRDWRTQYF; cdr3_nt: TGTGCCACCAGTCGGGACTGGCGGACCCAGTACTTC
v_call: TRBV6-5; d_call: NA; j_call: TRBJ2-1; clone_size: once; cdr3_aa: CASYELEGIVERFF; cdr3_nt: TGTGCCAGCTATGAGCTGGAGGGCATAGTTGAGCGGTTCTTC
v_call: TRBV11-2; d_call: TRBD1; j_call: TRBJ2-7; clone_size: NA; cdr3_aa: CASSPRQGWFYVHYF; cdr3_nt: TGTGCCAGCAGCCCCCGACAGGGATGGTTTTACGTACATTACTTC
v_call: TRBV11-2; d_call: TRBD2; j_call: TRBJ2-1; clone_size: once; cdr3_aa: CAISLGIGLAMDEQFF; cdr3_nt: TGTGCCATCAGCTTGGGTATCGGACTAGCCATGGATGAGCAGTTCTTC
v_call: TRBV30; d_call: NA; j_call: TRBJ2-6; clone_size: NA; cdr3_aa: CAWSLPSGANVMTF; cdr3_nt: TGTGCCTGGAGTCTTCCTTCCGGGGCCAACGTCATGACTTTC
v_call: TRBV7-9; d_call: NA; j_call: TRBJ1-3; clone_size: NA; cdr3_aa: CASSLGRTVAGNTIYF; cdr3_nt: TGTGCCAGCAGCTTAGGCCGGACGGTGGCCGGAAACACCATATATTTT
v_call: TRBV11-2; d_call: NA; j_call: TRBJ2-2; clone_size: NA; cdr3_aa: CASSSRQAPNTGELFF; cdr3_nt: TGTGCCAGCAGCTCCAGGCAGGCTCCGAACACGGGGGAGCTGTTTTTT
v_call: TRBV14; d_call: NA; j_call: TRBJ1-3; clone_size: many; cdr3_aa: CASSDRFGNTIYF; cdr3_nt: TGTGCCAGCAGCGACAGGTTTGGAAACACCATATATTTT
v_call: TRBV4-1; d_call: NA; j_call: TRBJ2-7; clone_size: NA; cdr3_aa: CASSQDFTHSGEQYF; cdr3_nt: TGCGCCAGCAGCCAAGATTTCACTCACAGCGGGGAGCAGTACTTC
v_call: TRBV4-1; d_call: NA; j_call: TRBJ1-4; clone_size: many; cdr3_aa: CASSPPSRGAREKLFF; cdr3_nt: TGCGCCAGCAGCCCACCCTCGAGGGGGGCACGCGAAAAACTGTTTTTT
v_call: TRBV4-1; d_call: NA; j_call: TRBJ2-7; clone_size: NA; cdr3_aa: CASSRTRAYEQYF; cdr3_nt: TGCGCCAGCAGCCGGACAAGGGCCTACGAGCAATACTTC
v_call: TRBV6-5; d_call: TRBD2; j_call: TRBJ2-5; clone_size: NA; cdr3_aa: CASSLGISGKTQYF; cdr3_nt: TGTGCCAGCAGCCTGGGGATTAGCGGGAAGACCCAGTACTTC
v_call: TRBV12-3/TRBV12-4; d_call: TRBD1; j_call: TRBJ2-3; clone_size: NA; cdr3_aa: CASILNRGGTDMQYF; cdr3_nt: TGTGCCAGCATCTTGAATAGGGGTGGGACAGATATGCAGTATTTT
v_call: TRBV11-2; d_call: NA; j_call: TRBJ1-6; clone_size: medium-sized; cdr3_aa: CASSPRAGLLNSPLHF; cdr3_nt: TGTGCCAGCAGCCCCCGGGCAGGCTTACTTAATTCACCCCTCCACTTT
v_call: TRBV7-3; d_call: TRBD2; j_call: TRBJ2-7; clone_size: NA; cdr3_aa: CASRLSGGSHEQYF; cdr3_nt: TGTGCTAGCAGACTTAGCGGGGGCTCCCACGAGCAGTACTTC
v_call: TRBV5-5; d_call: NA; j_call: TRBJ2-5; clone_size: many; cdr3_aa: CASSLPKTYQETQYF; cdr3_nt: TGTGCCAGCAGCTTACCAAAGACATACCAAGAGACCCAGTACTTC